One and the same sample provided the 6 T cell receptor beta chains below, sequenced in a study of post-analysis software for immune sequencing data. Notes on the study in general: Five or six TRBV segments, TRBV5-6, TRBV5-1 and TRBV20-1 among them, were found more frequent in patients than controls.

Presence of unique molecular identifiers characterized the TCR beta cDNA libraries. TCRdb redid the calling of the PCR reads with MiXCR, one entry per CDR3 protein. The table has over 250,000 distinct CDR3 sequences, around 34% seen once. These receptors lack a known antigen. The sequencing sample was made of blood. These receptors originate from a girl between 10 and 17 years old with multiple sclerosis.

This clonotype has a handful of counts. CDR3 coding DNA: TGTGCCAGCAGTGTCCTTGGCGGGAGAACAGATACGCAGTATTTT. Protein product: CASSVLGGRTDTQYF. This chain links TRBV6-2 or TRBV6-3 with TRBJ2-3; 7 bases line up with TRBD2. J was trimmed by 3 bases and V by 5 bases; bases with no gene match: 8. This CDR3 has 15 residues. Germline lookup yields CDR1 MNHEY and CDR2 SVGEGT.

The chain combines TRBV9 with TRBJ2-3, with 11 bases identical to TRBD2. Germline V lookup: CDR1 SGDLS, CDR2 YYNGEE. The trim removed 5 bases at V and 6 bases at J, leaving 8 bases unmatched. The CDR3 is 15 amino acids. The CDR3 loop reads CASRLAGGPPDTQYF. The CDR3 DNA follows: TGTGCCAGCAGGTTAGCGGGGGGGCCCCCGGATACGCAGTATTTT.

This chain connects TRBV29-1 to TRBJ1-2; D unclear. This CDR3 contains 14 residues. From germline, CDR1 is SQVTM and CDR2 ANQGSEA. V shed 3 bases and J shed 7 bases, with 18 bases lying between them. In DNA, the CDR3 is TGCAGCGTTGATAACGACCTCTCCGGCCGTGGCTACACCTTC. Translation: CSVDNDLSGRGYTF.

This clonotype has a handful of counts. The V and J genes are TRBV7-2 and TRBJ2-1; D perhaps matches TRBD2 (6 bases). The CDR3 length is 16 residues. CDR1 and CDR2 from the germline V gene are SGHTA and FQGNSA. Between the trimmed V and J ends, which lost 0 bases and 1 base, there was a span of 10 bases. The CDR3 region is CASSLAGTQSYNEQFF. In DNA form, the CDR3 reads TGTGCCAGCAGCTTAGCTGGGACTCAATCCTACAATGAGCAGTTCTTC.

A remark on this clonotype: A read error may explain this, as a much larger clone is one base away. V is TRBV3-1 and J is TRBJ1-1; D is ambiguous. The CDR3 runs 14 residues. CDR1 and CDR2 (germline): LGHDT, YNNKEL (reference sequence). The ends were cut back, 8 bases at V and 0 bases at J, with 13 bases in the middle. The CDR3 DNA is TGTGCCAGCGGTTCGGGAGTCATGAACACTGAAGCTTTCTTT. Translated, it gives CASGSGVMNTEAFF.

The chain links TRBV6-5 to TRBJ1-1, with TRBD1 matching 8 bases. Trimming took 1 base from V and 0 from J; bases not matched to a gene: 7. The CDR3 length is 17 residues. CDR1 MNHEY and CDR2 SVGAGI come from the germline V gene. CDR3 sequence reads: CASSYFNTGGMNTEAFF. The CDR3, as DNA: TGTGCCAGCAGTTACTTCAATACAGGGGGGATGAACACTGAAGCTTTCTTT.